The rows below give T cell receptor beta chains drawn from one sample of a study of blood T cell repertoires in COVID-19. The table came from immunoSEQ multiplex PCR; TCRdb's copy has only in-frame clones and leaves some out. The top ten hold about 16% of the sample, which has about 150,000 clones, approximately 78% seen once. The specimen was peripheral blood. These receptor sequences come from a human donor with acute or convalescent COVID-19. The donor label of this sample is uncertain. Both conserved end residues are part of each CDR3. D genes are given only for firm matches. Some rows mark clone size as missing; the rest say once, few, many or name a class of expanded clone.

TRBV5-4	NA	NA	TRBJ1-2	TGTGCCAGCAGCTTGGACAGCTATGGCTACACCTTC	CASSLDSYGYTF
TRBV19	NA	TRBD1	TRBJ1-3	TGTGCCAGTAGCAGGGGGTCTGGAAACACCATATATTTT	CASSRGSGNTIYF
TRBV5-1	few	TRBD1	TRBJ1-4	TGCGCCAGCAGCCCTACAGGGGCCACTAATGAAAAACTGTTTTTT	CASSPTGATNEKLFF
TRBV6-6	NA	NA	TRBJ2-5	TGTGCCAGCAGTCGCGGGGTCCAAGAGACCCAGTACTTC	CASSRGVQETQYF
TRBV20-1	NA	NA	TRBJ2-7	TGCAGTGCTAGTCACGGCGAGGCCTACGAGCAGTACTTC	CSASHGEAYEQYF
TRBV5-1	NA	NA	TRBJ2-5	TGCGCCAGCAGGGGAGGAGGGTTCAATATCCAAGAGACCCAGTACTTC	CASRGGGFNIQETQYF
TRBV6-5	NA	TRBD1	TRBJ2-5	TGTGCCAGCAGTTATGGCGGCAGGGGGCCGGAGACCCAGTACTTC	CASSYGGRGPETQYF
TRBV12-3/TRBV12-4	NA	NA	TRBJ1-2	TGTGCCAGCAGTTCCTCTAACTATGGCTACACCTTC	CASSSSNYGYTF
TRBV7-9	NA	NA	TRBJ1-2	TGTGCCAGCAGCCCTACCAACTATGGCTACACCTTC	CASSPTNYGYTF
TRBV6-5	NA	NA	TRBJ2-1	TGTGCCAGCAGAGGGACTGGGGCCTACAATGAGCAGTTCTTC	CASRGTGAYNEQFF
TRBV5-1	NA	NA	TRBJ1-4	TGCGCCAGCAGCGTGGGGCAGTTTCGCCATGAAAAACTGTTTTTT	CASSVGQFRHEKLFF
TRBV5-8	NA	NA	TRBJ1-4	TGTGCCAGCAGCTTGGTCGGGGGGATCGGAGAACATGAAAAACTGTTTTTT	CASSLVGGIGEHEKLFF
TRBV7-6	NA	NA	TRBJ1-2	TGTGCCAGCAGCGCGGACAGCAACTATGGCTACACCTTC	CASSADSNYGYTF
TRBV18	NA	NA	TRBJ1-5	TGTGCCAGCTCCCCCGAGGGAAATCAGCCCCAGCATTTT	CASSPEGNQPQHF
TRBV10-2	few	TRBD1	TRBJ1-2	TGCGCCAGCAGCAAGGGACAGCTCCTGACGTTGGGCTACACCTTC	CASSKGQLLTLGYTF
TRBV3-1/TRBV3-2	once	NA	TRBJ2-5	TGTGCCAGCAGCCCAGGGTTGTTGGGAGAGACCCAGTACTTC	CASSPGLLGETQYF
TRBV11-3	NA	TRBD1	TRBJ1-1	TGTGCCAGCCAGGGACAGCCGAACACTGAAGCTTTCTTT	CASQGQPNTEAFF